The next 5 T cell receptor beta chains were all read from a single sample in a study of OX40 agonist ivuxolimab in advanced cancers. Some clones are missing from TCRdb's copy, which holds only in-frame ones; the method was immunoSEQ multiplex PCR. The sample records 90,000 or so clones, around 91% being singletons. The sample consisted of CD4+ or CD8+ T cells sorted from blood, taken in a trial of the OX40 agonist ivuxolimab. These receptors came from an adult with an advanced solid tumor such as melanoma, head and neck, liver or kidney cancer.

The V and J genes are TRBV11-2 and TRBJ2-7; the match to TRBD2 covers 14 bases. CDR3 size: 15 residues. Germline V gives CDR1 SGHAT, CDR2 FQNNGV. The J segment lost 6 bases and the V segment lost 5 bases, leaving 6 bases of the junction unmatched. The CDR3 DNA follows: TGTGCCAGCAGCCTGACTAGCGGGAGGGCCTCCGAGCAGTACTTC. It specifies CASSLTSGRASEQYF.

V and J are TRBV2 and TRBJ2-7; the D gene is possibly TRBD1 (6 bases). Trimming removed 8 bases at V and 3 bases at J, with 8 bases between. The CDR3 loop spans 11 amino acids. Germline CDR1 and CDR2: SNHLY and FYNNEI. Written as DNA, the CDR3 is TGTGCCAGCGGGGACATCTACGAGCAGTACTTC. Its translation is CASGDIYEQYF.

The V call is TRBV7-8, the J call TRBJ1-5; no definite D call. Per germline, CDR1 SGHVS and CDR2 FQNEAQ. This CDR3 is built from 16 residues. V lost 4 bases, J lost 0 bases, and 13 bases lay in between. CDR3 region: CASSSRRGISNQPQHF. DNA for the CDR3: TGTGCCAGCAGCTCGCGTCGGGGAATTAGCAATCAGCCCCAGCATTTT. Complete variable domain (other parts from reference TRBV7-8 and TRBJ1-5): GAGVSQSPRYKVAKRGQDVALRCDPISGHVSLFWYQQALGQGPEFLTYFQNEAQLDKSGLPSDRFFAERPEGSVSTLKIQRTQQEDSAVYLCASSSRRGISNQPQHFGDGTRLSIL.

The chain links TRBV11-1 to TRBJ2-5; D is unclear. This CDR3 has 11 amino acids. With 3 bases removed from V and 5 bases from J, the gap between germline ends came to 4 bases. CDR1 and CDR2 from the germline V gene are SGHAT and FQDESV (reference sequence). The CDR3 nucleotides read TGTGCCAGCAGCTTCGTGGAGACCCAGTACTTC. Protein product: CASSFVETQYF.

The J gene is TRBJ2-1, the V gene TRBV7-3, with 9 bases that match TRBD1. CDR3 length equals 15 residues. Per germline, CDR1 SGHTA and CDR2 FQGTGA. V was clipped by 5 bases and J by 8 bases; unmatched bases: 10. CDR3 nucleotide sequence: TGTGCCAGCAGCGTTACCGGGACAGGGTTGTATGAGCAGTTCTTC. Protein product: CASSVTGTGLYEQFF.